This T cell receptor beta chain emerged from a study of Ad26.COV2.S vaccination and SARS-CoV-2 variants. Whole-study results and caveats: Across vaccine and placebo recipients, the breadth of non-spike TCRs was similar.

CDR3 length equals 15 residues. Germline CDR1 reads SGHDT; CDR2 reads YYEEEE. V lost 1 base, J lost 2 bases, and 9 bases lay in between. Treatment defined: some 20 received Ad26.COV2.S at low or high dose, single or two shots; 5 received placebo; per-sample allocation not given. Following the first vaccine or placebo injection, samples were taken on day 63. This clone was observed a single time. The target antigen is unknown. Clones were read by immunoSEQ multiplex PCR, and TCRdb kept only the in-frame ones, dropping some. The table includes roughly 410,000 clones, around four fifths detected once. This material consisted of peripheral blood, taken in a trial of Ad26.COV2.S vaccine versus placebo. The clonotype was recovered from a person aged 18-60 years who received the Ad26.COV2.S COVID-19 vaccine or a placebo. The rearrangement uses TRBV5-6 and TRBJ2-2; D not certain. CDR3 amino acids: CASSLLGTNTGELFF. CDR3 in DNA: TGTGCCAGCAGCTTGCTGGGAACTAACACCGGGGAGCTGTTTTTT. Full variable domain (outside the CDR3, taken from reference TRBV5-6 and TRBJ2-2): DAGVTQSPTHLIKTRGQQVTLRCSPKSGHDTVSWYQQALGQGPQFIFQYYEEEERQRGNFPDRFSGHQFPNYSSELNVNALLLGDSALYLCASSLLGTNTGELFFGEGSRLTVL.